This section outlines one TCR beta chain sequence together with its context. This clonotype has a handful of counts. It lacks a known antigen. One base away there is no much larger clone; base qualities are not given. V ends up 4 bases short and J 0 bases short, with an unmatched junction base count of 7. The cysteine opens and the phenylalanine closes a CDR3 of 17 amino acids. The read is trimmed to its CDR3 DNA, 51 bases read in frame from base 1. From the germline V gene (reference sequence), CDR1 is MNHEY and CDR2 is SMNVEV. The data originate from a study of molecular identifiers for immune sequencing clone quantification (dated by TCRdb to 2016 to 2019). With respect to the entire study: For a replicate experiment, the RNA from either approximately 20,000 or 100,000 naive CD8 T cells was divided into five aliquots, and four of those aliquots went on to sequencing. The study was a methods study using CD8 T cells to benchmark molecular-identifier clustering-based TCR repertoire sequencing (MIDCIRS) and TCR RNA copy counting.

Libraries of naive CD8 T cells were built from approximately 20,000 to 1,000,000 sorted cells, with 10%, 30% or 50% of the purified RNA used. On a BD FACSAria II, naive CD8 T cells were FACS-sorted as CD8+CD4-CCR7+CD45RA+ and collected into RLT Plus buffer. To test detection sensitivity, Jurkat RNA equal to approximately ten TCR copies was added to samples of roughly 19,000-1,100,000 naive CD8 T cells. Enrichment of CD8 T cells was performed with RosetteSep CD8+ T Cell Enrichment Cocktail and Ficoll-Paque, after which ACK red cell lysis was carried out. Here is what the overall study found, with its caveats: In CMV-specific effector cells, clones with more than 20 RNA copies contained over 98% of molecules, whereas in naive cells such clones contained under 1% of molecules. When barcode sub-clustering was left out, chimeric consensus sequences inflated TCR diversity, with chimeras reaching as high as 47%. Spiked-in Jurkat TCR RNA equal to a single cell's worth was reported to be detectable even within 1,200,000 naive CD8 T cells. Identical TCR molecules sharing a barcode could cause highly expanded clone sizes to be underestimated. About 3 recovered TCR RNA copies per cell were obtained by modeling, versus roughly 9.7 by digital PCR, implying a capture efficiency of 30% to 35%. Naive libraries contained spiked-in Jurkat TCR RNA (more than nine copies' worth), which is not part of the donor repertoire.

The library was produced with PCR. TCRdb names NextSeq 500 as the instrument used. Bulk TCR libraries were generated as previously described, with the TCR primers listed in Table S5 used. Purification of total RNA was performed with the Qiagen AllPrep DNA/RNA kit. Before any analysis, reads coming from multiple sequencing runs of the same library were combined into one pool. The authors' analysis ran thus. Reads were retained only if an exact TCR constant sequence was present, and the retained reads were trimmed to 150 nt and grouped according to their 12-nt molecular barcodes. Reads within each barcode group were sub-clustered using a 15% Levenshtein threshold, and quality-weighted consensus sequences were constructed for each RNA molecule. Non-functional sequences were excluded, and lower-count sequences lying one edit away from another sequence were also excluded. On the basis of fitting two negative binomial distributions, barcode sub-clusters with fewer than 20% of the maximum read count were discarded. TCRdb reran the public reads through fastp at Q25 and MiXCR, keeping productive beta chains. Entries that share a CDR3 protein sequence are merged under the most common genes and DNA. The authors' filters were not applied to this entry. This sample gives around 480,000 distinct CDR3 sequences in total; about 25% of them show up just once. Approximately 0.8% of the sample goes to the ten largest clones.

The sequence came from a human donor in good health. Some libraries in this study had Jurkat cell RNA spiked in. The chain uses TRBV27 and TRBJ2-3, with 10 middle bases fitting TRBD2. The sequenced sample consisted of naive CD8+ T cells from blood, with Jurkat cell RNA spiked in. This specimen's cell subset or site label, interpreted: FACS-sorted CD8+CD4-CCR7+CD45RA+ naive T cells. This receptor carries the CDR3 CASSSGLAFISTDTQYF. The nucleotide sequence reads TGTGCCAGCAGTTCGGGACTAGCGTTTATAAGCACAGATACGCAGTATTTT.